The next 6 T cell receptor beta chains were all read from a single sample in a study of T cell changes during pregnancy in multiple sclerosis. Profiling relied on immunoSEQ multiplex PCR, and the TCRdb table lists in-frame clones only, not all of them. The sample includes 50,000 to 75,000 clones, approximately 90% of them seen just once. Sequencing was performed on peripheral blood, taken in the third trimester of pregnancy. The receptors were gathered from a female donor in good health, enrolled as a control in a pregnancy study.

The chain links TRBV7-6 to TRBJ2-3, with 9 bases aligning to TRBD2. V lost 1 base and J lost 4; bases outside the gene matches: 3. CDR1 SGHVS and CDR2 FNYEAQ come from the germline V gene. The length of the CDR3 is 15 residues. DNA of the CDR3: TGTGCCAGCAGCTTAGTGGCTAGCGGGGCAGATACGCAGTATTTT. Translated: CASSLVASGADTQYF. Complete variable domain (other parts from reference TRBV7-6 and TRBJ2-3): GAGVSQSPRYKVTKRGQDVALRCDPISGHVSLYWYRQALGQGPEFLTYFNYEAQQDKSGLPNDRFSAERPEGSISTLTIQRTEQRDSAMYRCASSLVASGADTQYFGPGTRLTVL.

The CDR3 region has the DNA TGTGCCAGCAAAGAGAGCTCTGGAAACACCATATATTTT. Translating it yields CASKESSGNTIYF. The J gene is TRBJ1-3, the V gene TRBV6-5; D unclear. The germline CDR1 and CDR2 sequences are MNHEY and SVGAGI. CDR3 length equals 13 residues. V lost 7 bases and J 0 bases, leaving 7 bases between the germline ends.

The chain combines TRBV5-1 with TRBJ2-2; D perhaps matches TRBD1 (6 bases). The CDR3 length is 14 residues. Germline CDR1 SGHRS, CDR2 YFSETQ. Trimming left V 7 bases short and J 4 bases short, with 14 bases between. The CDR3 DNA sequence: TGCGCCAGCGCCGGCGTGGGGGCCACCGGGGAGCTGTTTTTT. This translates into CASAGVGATGELFF.

The V gene is TRBV11-2, the J gene TRBJ2-7; 11 bases are shared with TRBD2. Germline-derived CDR1 and CDR2 are SGHAT and FQNNGV. Trimming at V came to 6 bases and at J to 4 bases, leaving 8 bases not matched to a gene. CDR3 length: 15 residues. CDR3 nucleotide sequence: TGTGCCAGCAGTTCAGTAGCGGGAGGGCCATACGAGCAGTACTTC. Amino acid sequence: CASSSVAGGPYEQYF.

The CDR3 sequence: CSVTTSGGAGGFF. The CDR3 DNA follows: TGCAGCGTAACGACTAGCGGGGGGGCCGGTGGGTTCTTC. The gene calls are TRBV29-1 and TRBJ2-1, with 14 bases that match TRBD2. Germline lookup yields CDR1 SQVTM and CDR2 ANQGSEA. V lost 6 bases, J lost 15 bases, and 10 bases stayed unmatched. The CDR3 is 13 residues long.

This rearrangement joins TRBV4-3 to TRBJ1-1, with D perhaps TRBD1 (5 bases). From germline, CDR1 is LGHNA and CDR2 YSLEER. The CDR3 length is 15 residues. The germline V and J ends were trimmed by 4 bases and 3 bases, with 15 bases remaining between them. DNA of the CDR3: TGCGCCAGCAGCCTTGGCTTCAGGGAGGACACTGAAGCTTTCTTT. Residues: CASSLGFREDTEAFF.